The present T cell receptor (beta chain) was sequenced within a study of radiotherapy plus CTLA-4 blockade in lung cancer (dated by TCRdb to 2017 to 2018). Notes on the research overall: Objective responses occurred in more than 15% of enrolled patients, and around 29% achieved disease control.

In this study, focal radiation therapy paired with CTLA-4 blockade (ipilimumab) was tested in patients who had chemo-refractory metastatic non-small-cell lung cancer. In the germline V gene, CDR1 corresponds to SQVTM and CDR2 to ANQGSEA. The CDR3 runs 9 amino acids, cysteine and phenylalanine included. Left in the record is the CDR3 DNA by itself, 27 bases read in frame from the first base. The research as a whole found: After treatment with radiotherapy and ipilimumab, TCR clones that came from tumors expanded in the peripheral blood. Increased serum interferon-beta after radiation, together with early dynamic changes in blood T cell clones, were reported to be the strongest predictors of response.

Library construction relied on the immunoSEQ multiplex PCR assay. The table comes from immuneACCESS by way of TCRdb, which keeps in-frame sequences with V and J called. Part of the clones is missing from these tables; in studies checked, under half for an unresolved V gene and the rest for unknown reasons. Across this sample there are 95,000 to 150,000 clones, with 80% to 90% seen only once. The ten largest clones add up to roughly 7% of the sample. Details on this clone: Its antigen is not yet known. The sample holds no much larger clone one base away, and base qualities are not on file.

Sequences were derived from peripheral blood, sampled from a patient treated with radiotherapy plus ipilimumab. The receptor was derived from a human donor with non-small cell lung cancer that progressed on radiotherapy plus ipilimumab. The chain was built from TRBV29-1 and TRBJ1-2, with no confident D gene call. The DNA sequence is as follows: TGCACCTCTGACTATGGCTACACCTTC. This codes for CTSDYGYTF.